A single sample is the source of the 6 T cell receptor beta chains below, sequenced in a study of CD8 T cells in ankylosing spondylitis. TCRdb analysed the 5' RACE reads with MiXCR anew, one entry per CDR3 protein. The sample lists about 140,000 distinct CDR3 sequences, 7% to 10% seen once, with 7.3% in the top ten. The material sequenced was synovial fluid, either unsorted or a sorted T cell fraction (not recorded which). The source is a male donor with ankylosing spondylitis.

The chain joins TRBV7-9 to TRBJ1-4; D gene unclear. Trimming stripped 1 base from V and 3 bases from J, with 15 bases between. Germline lookup yields CDR1 SEHNR and CDR2 FQNEAQ (reference sequence). This CDR3 has 17 residues. CDR3 in amino acids: CASSLGPHLGANEKLFF. The CDR3 coding sequence is TGTGCCAGCAGCTTAGGACCCCATCTTGGGGCTAATGAAAAACTGTTTTTT.

A few counts support this clonotype. This rearrangement joins TRBV20-1 to TRBJ2-5; maybe TRBD2 (6 bases). The CDR3 spans 14 residues. CDR1 and CDR2 from the germline V gene are DFQATT and SNEGSKA (reference sequence). V lost 3 bases to trimming and J lost 2 bases, with 13 bases between them. CDR3 residues: CSARPIAAQETQYF. Written as DNA, the CDR3 is TGCAGTGCTAGGCCCATAGCGGCTCAAGAGACCCAGTACTTC.

V gene TRBV5-5 combines with J gene TRBJ2-1, with unresolved D. CDR3 size: 14 residues. Trimming pared 4 bases from V and 4 bases from J, leaving 12 bases between. Per germline, CDR1 SGHKS and CDR2 YYEKEE (reference sequence). CDR3 protein: CASSPGLQYNEQFF. CDR3 DNA: TGTGCCAGCAGCCCTGGGCTACAGTACAATGAGCAGTTCTTC.

Many counts were recorded for this clonotype. The chain links TRBV5-1 to TRBJ1-2; weak D call: TRBD1 (5 bases). Germline CDR1 is SGHRS and CDR2 is YFSETQ. This CDR3 region has 14 residues. Trimming left V 4 bases short and J 6 bases short, with 16 bases between. CDR3 in DNA: TGCGCCAGCAGCCCGATGGGGACTTATGATGGCTACACCTTC. Protein product: CASSPMGTYDGYTF.

This clonotype has just a few counts. CDR3 sequence (DNA): TGCGCCAGCAGCCCGGACCTCAATCAGCCCCAGCATTTT. It translates to CASSPDLNQPQHF. The genes are TRBV5-1 and TRBJ1-5; D remains unclear. There are 13 residues in the CDR3. The germline V and J ends were trimmed by 4 bases and 3 bases, with 8 bases remaining between them. The germline gives CDR1 SGHRS, CDR2 YFSETQ.

The sample holds many counts of this clonotype. The chain has TRBV29-1 and TRBJ2-3; 8 nucleotides align to TRBD1. The CDR3 loop spans 13 amino acids. With V trimmed by 3 bases and J by 6 bases, 5 bases remained unmatched. Germline V lookup: CDR1 SQVTM, CDR2 ANQGSEA. CDR3 loop: CSVENWTGDTQYF. Written as DNA, the CDR3 is TGCAGCGTTGAGAATTGGACAGGGGATACGCAGTATTTT.